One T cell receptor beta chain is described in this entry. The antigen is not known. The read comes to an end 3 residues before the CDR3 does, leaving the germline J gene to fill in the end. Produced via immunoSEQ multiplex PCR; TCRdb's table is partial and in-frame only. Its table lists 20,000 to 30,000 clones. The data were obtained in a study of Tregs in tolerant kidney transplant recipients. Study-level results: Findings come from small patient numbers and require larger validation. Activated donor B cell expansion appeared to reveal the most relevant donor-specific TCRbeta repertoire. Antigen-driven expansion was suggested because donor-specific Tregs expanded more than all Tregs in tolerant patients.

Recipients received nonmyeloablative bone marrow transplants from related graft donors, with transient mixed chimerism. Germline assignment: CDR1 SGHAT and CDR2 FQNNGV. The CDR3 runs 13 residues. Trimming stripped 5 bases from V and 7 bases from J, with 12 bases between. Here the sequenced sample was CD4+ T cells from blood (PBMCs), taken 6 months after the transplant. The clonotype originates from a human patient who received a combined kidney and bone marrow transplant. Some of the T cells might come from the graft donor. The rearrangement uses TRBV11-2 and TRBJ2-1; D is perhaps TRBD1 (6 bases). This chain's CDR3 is CASSGYRVNEQFF. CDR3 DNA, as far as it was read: TGTGCCAGCAGCGGATACAGGGTAAATGAG.